The 29 T cell receptor beta chains below all came from one sample that was sequenced in a study of T cells expressing NK-cell markers. Each CDR3 protein gets one entry in TCRdb, which reprocessed the 5' RACE reads and gives no DNA. The specimen's table records about 160,000 distinct CDR3 sequences. The sequencing sample was made of blood T cells: a sorted CD56 or NKG2C T cell subset, CD4+ or CD8+ T cells, or bulk PBMC T cells (not recorded which). These receptors were taken from a man aged 18-75 years in good health.

The chain has TRBV6-7 and TRBJ1-2; with no DNA, the TCRdb D assignment of TRBD1 cannot be verified. TRBV6-7 is recorded as an ORF, its role being uncertain. The CDR3 runs 17 residues. The CDR3: CASSYSRVGAQRHGYTF.

CDR3 loop: CSARDQKGWGYEQYF. The chain has TRBV20-1 and TRBJ2-7; TCRdb selects TRBD2, and the lack of DNA leaves this call unchecked. This CDR3 has 15 residues. Germline lookup yields CDR1 DFQATT and CDR2 SNEGSKA (reference sequence).

The chain recombines TRBV19 with TRBJ2-1; TCRdb reports TRBD1, a call that lacks DNA to check it against. CDR3 length: 15 amino acids. Germline V lookup: CDR1 LNHDA, CDR2 SQIVND (reference sequence). The CDR3 sequence: CASSIGTGGFVEQFF.

The chain joins TRBV29-1 to TRBJ2-2; the D call from TCRdb, TRBD1, cannot be confirmed without DNA. The CDR3 extends over 14 amino acids. Germline V gene data show CDR1 as SQVTM and CDR2 as ANQGSEA. The CDR3 loop reads CSVDKGYNTGELFF.

This chain uses TRBV27 with TRBJ2-7; TCRdb proposes TRBD1, but this gene call is untestable without DNA. The germline V gene has CDR1 MNHEY and CDR2 SMNVEV (reference sequence). The CDR3 sequence is 14 residues long. CDR3 region: CASSYLSGDDEQYF.

The chain is built from TRBV6-1 and TRBJ1-5. The V gene's germline CDR1 is MNHNS and CDR2 SASEGT. The CDR3 contains 14 residues. This CDR3 is CASSELLSNQPQHF.

The CDR3 sequence: CASSLADGSKNIQYF. The V call is TRBV7-9, the J call TRBJ2-4; TCRdb outputs TRBD2, but without DNA this stays unchecked. The CDR3 spans 15 residues. Per the germline V gene, CDR1 is SEHNR and CDR2 is FQNEAQ (reference sequence).

The chain links TRBV5-1 to TRBJ2-4; TCRdb names TRBD1, which stays unverified in the absence of DNA. This CDR3 comprises 14 residues. CDR1 SGHRS and CDR2 YFSETQ come from the germline V gene. CDR3: CASSPGTEKNIQYF.

V usage is TRBV7-2 and J usage is TRBJ2-1; TCRdb calls TRBD1, which cannot be checked without DNA. The CDR3 totals 13 residues. The germline gives CDR1 SGHTA, CDR2 FQGNSA. The CDR3 spells CASGLFVGDEQFF.

This chain joins TRBV12-3 or TRBV12-4 and TRBJ2-1; the D gene TCRdb calls, TRBD2, cannot be checked with no DNA. The CDR3 has 16 amino acids. This CDR3 reads CASSVGLAGPYNEQFF.

The chain recombines TRBV19 with TRBJ2-1; with no DNA, the TCRdb D assignment of TRBD2 cannot be verified. The CDR3 has 17 amino acids. Germline V gives CDR1 LNHDA, CDR2 SQIVND (reference sequence). The CDR3: CASSILVAAGVNNEQFF.

V is TRBV12-3 or TRBV12-4 and J is TRBJ2-1; TCRdb designates TRBD1, a call that cannot be tested without DNA. The CDR3 is made up of 13 amino acids. CDR3: CACSSGAADEQFF.

The V call is TRBV7-9, the J call TRBJ1-1; TCRdb indicates TRBD1, and absent DNA this call remains unverified. This CDR3 has 15 amino acids. CDR1 is SEHNR and CDR2 is FQNEAQ in the germline V gene (reference sequence). The CDR3: CASSLKGTGYTEAFF.

V gene TRBV5-1 combines with J gene TRBJ2-7; TCRdb names TRBD1, which stays unverified in the absence of DNA. The germline gives CDR1 SGHRS, CDR2 YFSETQ. This CDR3 has 17 amino acids. The CDR3 here is CASSYGGPGGFTYEQYF.

The chain recombines TRBV6-1 with TRBJ1-1; TCRdb's D gene call, TRBD1, goes unchecked for lack of DNA. The CDR3 length is 13 residues. Germline CDR1 and CDR2: MNHNS and SASEGT. The CDR3 reads CASTGGPNTEAFF.

The chain carries TRBV7-9 and TRBJ2-1; with no DNA, the TCRdb D assignment of TRBD1 cannot be verified. Germline CDR1 is SEHNR and CDR2 is FQNEAQ (reference sequence). This CDR3 is 15 amino acids long. CDR3 in amino acids: CASSLLTGIYNEQFF.

This rearrangement joins TRBV7-2 to TRBJ2-3. This CDR3 is 14 amino acids long. In germline, CDR1 is SGHTA, CDR2 FQGNSA. The CDR3 here is CASSLGADTDTQYF.

The V and J genes are TRBV18 and TRBJ2-3. This CDR3 contains 13 residues. Germline-derived CDR1 and CDR2 are KGHSH and LQKENI. CDR3 protein: CASSPSVGDTQYF. The complete variable domain, with remaining parts taken from reference TRBV18 and TRBJ2-3, reads NAGVMQNPRHLVRRRGQEARLRCSPMKGHSHVYWYRQLPEEGLKFMVYLQKENIIDESGMPKERFSAEFPKEGPSILRIQQVVRGDSAAYFCASSPSVGDTQYFGPGTRLTVL.

This chain joins TRBV5-1 and TRBJ1-5; TCRdb lists TRBD1, though no DNA is available to test this call. The germline CDR1 and CDR2 sequences are SGHRS and YFSETQ. The CDR3 totals 15 residues. The CDR3 spells CASSSEGFDNQPQHF.

This chain links TRBV2 with TRBJ2-2. The CDR3 is 13 amino acids. Germline-derived CDR1 and CDR2 are SNHLY and FYNNEI. CDR3 region: CAIRSAAGVELFF. The whole variable domain, filled in from reference TRBV2 and TRBJ2-2, reads EPEVTQTPSHQVTQMGQEVILRCVPISNHLYFYWYRQILGQKVEFLVSFYNNEISEKSEIFDDQFSVERPDGSNFTLKIRSTKLEDSAMYFCAIRSAAGVELFFGEGSRLTVL.

The CDR3 here is CASSALSGWYF. The gene calls are TRBV5-8 and TRBJ2-5; with no DNA, the TCRdb D assignment of TRBD1 cannot be verified. From germline, CDR1 is SGHTS and CDR2 YDEGEE. The CDR3 length is 11 residues.

This chain connects TRBV5-1 to TRBJ2-7. In germline, CDR1 is SGHRS, CDR2 YFSETQ. The CDR3 extends over 14 amino acids. This CDR3 reads CASSLVRVTGEQYF. Together with reference TRBV5-1 and TRBJ2-7, the CDR3 gives the full variable domain: KAGVTQTPRYLIKTRGQQVTLSCSPISGHRSVSWYQQTPGQGLQFLFEYFSETQRNKGNFPGRFSGRQFSNSRSEMNVSTLELGDSALYLCASSLVRVTGEQYFGPGTRLTVT.

This chain connects TRBV20-1 to TRBJ2-7; TCRdb returns TRBD2, unconfirmable since there is no DNA. The CDR3 extends over 14 amino acids. CDR1 is DFQATT, CDR2 SNEGSKA, per germline (reference sequence). This CDR3 is CSASRDYSSYEQYF.

The rearrangement joins TRBV7-9 to TRBJ1-1. The CDR3 consists of 16 residues. Germline V gives CDR1 SEHNR, CDR2 FQNEAQ (reference sequence). The CDR3 loop reads CASSLPRGAGNTEAFF.

The CDR3 spells CASSLLAGPTDTQYF. This chain joins TRBV11-2 and TRBJ2-3; there is no DNA to check the TCRdb D call of TRBD1. The CDR3 spans 15 residues. The germline gives CDR1 SGHAT, CDR2 FQNNGV. The full variable domain, rest sourced from reference TRBV11-2 and TRBJ2-3, is EAGVAQSPRYKIIEKRQSVAFWCNPISGHATLYWYQQILGQGPKLLIQFQNNGVVDDSQLPKDRFSAERLKGVDSTLKIQPAKLEDSAVYLCASSLLAGPTDTQYFGPGTRLTVL.

The CDR3 loop reads CASSVEGGTYNEQFF. The chain has TRBV9 and TRBJ2-1; TCRdb gives TRBD1 as the D gene, but with no DNA this cannot be confirmed. CDR3 length: 15 amino acids. The germline V gene has CDR1 SGDLS and CDR2 YYNGEE.

This chain uses TRBV7-9 with TRBJ1-3. CDR3 length: 15 amino acids. Per the germline V gene, CDR1 is SEHNR and CDR2 is FQNEAQ (reference sequence). The CDR3 here is CASSLGTASGNTIYF.

This rearrangement joins TRBV20-1 to TRBJ2-7; the D call of TRBD1 rests on TCRdb alone, since no DNA is present to check it. Germline V gene lookup returns CDR1 DFQATT and CDR2 SNEGSKA (reference sequence). The CDR3 is made up of 14 amino acids. This CDR3 reads CSARERDRVYEQYF.

The chain recombines TRBV4-1 with TRBJ1-2; TCRdb's D call of TRBD1 is untestable without DNA. Germline V gives CDR1 MGHRA, CDR2 YSYEKL. CDR3 length: 17 residues. CDR3 in amino acids: CASSQESGGLTNYGYTF.